One sample yielded the 10 T cell receptor beta chains listed below, sequenced in a study of shared clonotypes between healthy human individuals. Data came from immunoSEQ multiplex PCR; TCRdb stores just in-frame clones and leaves some out. The sample contains about 980,000 clones, 60% to 85% of which appear only once. Sequencing used memory CD4+ T cells sorted from blood. Subset described: CD45RA-negative fraction. The receptors originated from a man between 18 and 35 years old in good health.

V is TRBV29-1 and J is TRBJ2-3, with D unresolved. The CDR3 spans 13 residues. Trimming stripped 4 bases from V and 0 bases from J, with 8 bases between. Germline V gene data show CDR1 as SQVTM and CDR2 as ANQGSEA. For the CDR3, the DNA is TGCAGCGTTGGCATTTCTAGCACAGATACGCAGTATTTT. Its protein product is CSVGISSTDTQYF.

The gene calls are TRBV27 and TRBJ2-7; D not resolved. Trimming took off 7 bases at V and 2 bases at J, with 15 bases between the two ends. The V gene's germline CDR1 is MNHEY and CDR2 SMNVEV (reference sequence). This CDR3 contains 14 residues. The DNA of the CDR3 is TGTGCCAGCAAGGTTCGGTGGCAGGCCTACGAGCAGTACTTC. This codes for CASKVRWQAYEQYF.

The chain carries TRBV6-5 and TRBJ2-4; D might be TRBD1 (5 bases). The CDR3 runs to 15 residues. Germline values: CDR1 MNHEY, CDR2 SVGAGI. V was clipped by 6 bases and J by 0 bases, with 12 bases between them. CDR3: CASRGLGVAKNIQYF. The CDR3 coding sequence is TGTGCCAGCAGGGGATTAGGGGTAGCCAAAAACATTCAGTACTTC.

This clone came up a few times. V is TRBV11-3 and J is TRBJ2-1, with TRBD1 matching 8 bases. Germline-derived CDR1 and CDR2 are SGHNT and YENEEA. This CDR3 region has 16 residues. J gave up 7 bases and V 2 bases, and 10 bases lay outside the gene matches. CDR3 sequence (DNA): TGTGCCAGCAGCTTAAGGTCCGGACAGGGTTTTAATGAGCAGTTCTTC. This gives the protein CASSLRSGQGFNEQFF.

As for this clone: Given a far larger clone just one base away, this is likely a sequencing read error. V gene TRBV10-3 combines with J gene TRBJ2-2; D possibly corresponds to TRBD2 (6 bases). The CDR3 runs 15 residues. Trimming shortened V by 4 bases and J by 5 bases, and 14 bases separated the two germline ends. Germline V gives CDR1 ENHRY, CDR2 SYGVKD. The CDR3 nucleotides are TGTGCCATCAGTGCGGGACGGGGAGGAACCGGGGAGCTGTTTTTT. It codes for CAISAGRGGTGELFF.

The chain links TRBV2 to TRBJ2-7; D may match TRBD1 or TRBD2 (6 bases each). The length of the CDR3 is 14 residues. Trimming pared 6 bases from V and 5 bases from J, leaving 17 bases between. Germline lookup yields CDR1 SNHLY and CDR2 FYNNEI. In DNA form, the CDR3 reads TGTGCCAGCAGCCGAGGAGGGGGTATCAACGAGCAGTACTTC. It translates to CASSRGGGINEQYF.

The rearrangement uses TRBV4-1 and TRBJ2-1; 7 nucleotides align to TRBD2. Germline V gene sequence: CDR1 MGHRA, CDR2 YSYEKL. The ends lost 3 bases at V and 5 bases at J; junction bases unmatched: 10. This CDR3 contains 16 residues. The CDR3 loop is CASSQGRASGHNEQFF. The CDR3 coding sequence is TGCGCCAGCAGCCAGGGGAGGGCTAGCGGACACAATGAGCAGTTCTTC.

In its sample, this clone was seen a few times. The genes are TRBV5-1 and TRBJ2-1, with TRBD2 identical over 7 bases. Trimming at V came to 2 bases and at J to 8 bases, leaving 10 bases not matched to a gene. The germline V gene has CDR1 SGHRS and CDR2 YFSETQ. The CDR3 runs to 15 residues. This chain's CDR3 is CASSFNGGGRDEQFF. In DNA form, the CDR3 reads TGCGCCAGCAGCTTTAATGGCGGGGGTAGGGATGAGCAGTTCTTC. Complete variable domain (other parts from reference TRBV5-1 and TRBJ2-1): KAGVTQTPRYLIKTRGQQVTLSCSPISGHRSVSWYQQTPGQGLQFLFEYFSETQRNKGNFPGRFSGRQFSNSRSEMNVSTLELGDSALYLCASSFNGGGRDEQFFGPGTRLTVL.

This clone was detected only a few times. This sequence joins TRBV7-9 and TRBJ1-4, with D perhaps TRBD1 (5 bases). This CDR3 contains 17 residues. Germline values: CDR1 SEHNR, CDR2 FQNEAQ (reference sequence). Deletions cut 0 bases from V and 5 bases from J, with 16 bases between. The CDR3 protein is CASSLAEGAGRNEKLFF. CDR3 DNA sequence: TGTGCCAGCAGCTTAGCGGAAGGGGCAGGACGAAATGAAAAACTGTTTTTT.

This chain's CDR3 is CAISEGREVNEQFF. CDR3 coding DNA: TGTGCCATCAGTGAGGGCAGGGAAGTCAATGAGCAGTTCTTC. The chain links TRBV10-3 to TRBJ2-1; D possibly corresponds to TRBD1 (5 bases). Trimming shortened V by 2 bases and J by 6 bases, and 11 bases separated the two germline ends. This CDR3 is built from 14 residues. Germline V gene sequence: CDR1 ENHRY, CDR2 SYGVKD.